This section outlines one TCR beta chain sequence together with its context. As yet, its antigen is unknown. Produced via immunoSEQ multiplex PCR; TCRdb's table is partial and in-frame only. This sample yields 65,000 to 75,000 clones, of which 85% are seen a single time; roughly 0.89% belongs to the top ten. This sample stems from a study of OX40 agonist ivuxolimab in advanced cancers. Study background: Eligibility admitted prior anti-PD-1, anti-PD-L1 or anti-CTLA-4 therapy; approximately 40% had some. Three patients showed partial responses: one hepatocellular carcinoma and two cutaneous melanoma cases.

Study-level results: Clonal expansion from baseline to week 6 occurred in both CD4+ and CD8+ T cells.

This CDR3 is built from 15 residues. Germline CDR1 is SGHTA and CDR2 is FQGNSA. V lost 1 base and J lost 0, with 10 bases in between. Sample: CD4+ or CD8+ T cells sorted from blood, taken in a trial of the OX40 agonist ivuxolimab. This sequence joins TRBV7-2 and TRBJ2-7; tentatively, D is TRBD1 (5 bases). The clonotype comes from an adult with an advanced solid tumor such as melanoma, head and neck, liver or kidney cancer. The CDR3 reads CASSLVDSISYEQYF. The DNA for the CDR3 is TGTGCCAGCAGCTTAGTAGACAGTATCTCCTACGAGCAGTACTTC.